The entry that follows covers one T cell receptor (beta chain) sequence. In the authors' methods: Reference gene primer amplification in the assay estimated nucleated cell counts. Profiling relied on immunoSEQ multiplex PCR, and the TCRdb table lists in-frame clones only, not all of them. For V, J and clone size, that table is used; D and trimming come from the DNA. There are about 140,000 clones in the sample; about nine tenths occur only once, and under 3% lies in the top ten. These data come from a study of blood T cell repertoires in COVID-19. On the study more broadly: Researchers got acute and convalescent COVID-19 samples from the United States, Italy and Spain. In each case, the material was cDNA or gDNA derived from T cells, B-cell-depleted T cells, or PBMCs.

This receptor was identified in a man aged 45-65 years with active COVID-19. Sequencing input: peripheral blood.

The CDR3 DNA reads TGTGCCAGCAGTTTCTACACCGGGGAGCTGTTTTTT. Translation gives CASSFYTGELFF. The chain is built from TRBV12-3 or TRBV12-4 and TRBJ2-2; no definite D call. This CDR3 has 12 residues. V lost 3 bases and J lost 3, with 2 bases in between.